This TCR beta chain was obtained from a study of blood T cell repertoires in COVID-19. TCRdb keeps only in-frame clones here, not all; method: immunoSEQ multiplex PCR. This sample yields about 180,000 clones, of which roughly 83% are seen a single time; about 9.7% belongs to the top ten. V lost 5 bases and J lost 9, with 14 bases in between. This CDR3 comprises 13 residues. Germline V gene lookup returns CDR1 SNHLY and CDR2 FYNNEI. This TCR was recovered from a woman in her twenties or thirties who had recovered from COVID-19. The material sequenced was PBMCs or T cells enriched from blood (not recorded which). The chain employs TRBV2 and TRBJ2-1, with D possibly TRBD2 on 5 matching bases. Here the CDR3 DNA reads TGTGCCAGCAGTAACAGCCGGGGAAGTGAGCAGTTCTTC. Translating gives CASSNSRGSEQFF.